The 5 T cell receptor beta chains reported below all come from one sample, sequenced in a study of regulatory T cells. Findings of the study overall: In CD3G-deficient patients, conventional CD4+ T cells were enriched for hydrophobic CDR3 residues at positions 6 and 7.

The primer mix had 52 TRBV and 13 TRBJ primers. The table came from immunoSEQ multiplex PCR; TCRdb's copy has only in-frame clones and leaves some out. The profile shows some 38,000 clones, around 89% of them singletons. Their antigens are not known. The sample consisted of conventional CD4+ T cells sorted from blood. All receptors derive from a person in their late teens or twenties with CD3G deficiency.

The CDR3 protein is CASKGGIYEQYF. In DNA form, the CDR3 reads TGTGCCAGCAAGGGCGGCATCTACGAGCAGTACTTC. The V and J genes are TRBV6-1 and TRBJ2-5, with D unresolved. The end of the DNA fits TRBJ2-7 better, so the J call may be wrong. CDR1 is MNHNS and CDR2 is SASEGT in the germline V gene. The CDR3 extends over 12 amino acids.

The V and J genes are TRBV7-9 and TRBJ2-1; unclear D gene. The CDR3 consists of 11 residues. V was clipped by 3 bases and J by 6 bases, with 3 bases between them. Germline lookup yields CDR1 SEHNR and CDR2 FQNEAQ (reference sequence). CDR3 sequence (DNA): TGTGCCAGCAGCTTGTTCAATGAGCAGTTCTTC. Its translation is CASSLFNEQFF.

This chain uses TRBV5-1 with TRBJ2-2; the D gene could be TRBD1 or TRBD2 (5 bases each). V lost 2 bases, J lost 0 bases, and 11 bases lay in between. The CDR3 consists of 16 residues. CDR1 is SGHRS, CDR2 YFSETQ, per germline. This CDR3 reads CASSFGAYTNTGELFF. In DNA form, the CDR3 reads TGCGCCAGCAGCTTCGGGGCCTACACGAACACCGGGGAGCTGTTTTTT.

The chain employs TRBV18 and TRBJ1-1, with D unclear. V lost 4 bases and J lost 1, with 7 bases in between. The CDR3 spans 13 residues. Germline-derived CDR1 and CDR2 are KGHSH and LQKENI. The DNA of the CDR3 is TGTGCCAGCTCACGGAAATCGAACACTGAAGCTTTCTTT. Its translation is CASSRKSNTEAFF.

This chain's CDR3 is CASSEQRGHGYTF. The DNA for the CDR3 is TGTGCCAGCAGTGAACAGCGAGGCCATGGCTACACCTTC. The chain combines TRBV6-1 with TRBJ1-2; D not certain. V dropped 2 bases and J dropped 6 bases, with 10 bases sitting between them. The CDR3 is made up of 13 amino acids. The germline V gene has CDR1 MNHNS and CDR2 SASEGT.